The rows below give T cell receptor beta chains drawn from one sample of a study of T cells after yellow fever vaccination. TCRdb fed the 5' RACE reads into MiXCR, producing one record per CDR3 protein. Of hundreds of thousands of distinct CDR3 sequences listed, less than 15% were seen once; the top ten hold over 12%. The specimen was PBMCs, collected on the day of the yellow fever booster vaccination. These receptors all stem from a man aged 25-45 years who received the YFV17D yellow fever vaccine. Each CDR3 is given with its conserved first and last residue. D genes are given only for firm matches. The size entry is marked missing in some rows and otherwise reads once, few, many or a size class.

d_gene,abundance,v_gene,j_gene,CDR3aa,CDR3nt
TRBD1,-,TRBV7-3,TRBJ1-1,CASSKDRGRRAFF,TGTGCCAGCAGCAAAGACAGGGGGCGCCGAGCTTTCTTT
-,-,TRBV18,TRBJ2-7,CASSPWVEAYEQYF,TGTGCCAGCTCACCATGGGTTGAGGCCTACGAGCAGTACTTC
-,-,TRBV11-1,TRBJ1-3,CASSQRTGPGEPRGTIYF,TGTGCCAGCAGCCAAAGAACGGGCCCTGGGGAACCGAGGGGCACCATATATTTT
-,-,TRBV14,TRBJ2-5,CASSRLQQETQYF,TGTGCCAGCAGCCGACTACAACAAGAGACCCAGTACTTC
-,few,TRBV20-1,TRBJ2-2,CSARVQGGTGELFF,TGCAGTGCTAGAGTCCAGGGAGGAACCGGGGAGCTGTTTTTT
TRBD1,few,TRBV29-1,TRBJ1-1,CSVEDRGRTEAFF,TGCAGCGTTGAAGACAGGGGGCGAACTGAAGCTTTCTTT
TRBD1,-,TRBV6-2/TRBV6-3,TRBJ2-2,CASGKTGVGELFF,TGTGCCAGCGGGAAGACAGGGGTCGGGGAGCTGTTTTTT
TRBD2,few,TRBV20-1,TRBJ2-1,CSATNGASGNNEQFF,TGCAGTGCTACTAACGGGGCTAGCGGGAACAATGAGCAGTTCTTC
TRBD2,many,TRBV4-3,TRBJ2-3,CASSQGGSGRDTQYF,TGCGCCAGCAGCCAAGGAGGTAGCGGGAGAGATACGCAGTATTTT
-,-,TRBV27,TRBJ2-5,CASSRGSGWETQYF,TGTGCCAGCAGTCGGGGCAGCGGGTGGGAGACCCAGTACTTC
-,-,TRBV6-2/TRBV6-3,TRBJ2-1,CASSSPTGTSYNEQFF,TGTGCCAGCAGTTCGCCGACAGGAACCTCCTACAATGAGCAGTTCTTC
TRBD2,few,TRBV10-1,TRBJ2-1,CASIPPNPRGGEQFF,TGCGCCAGCATCCCCCCGAACCCCCGGGGGGGTGAGCAGTTCTTC
-,-,TRBV7-9,TRBJ1-4,CASSTGPGTEKLFF,TGTGCCAGCAGCACGGGGCCCGGGACTGAAAAACTGTTTTTT
-,few,TRBV4-2,TRBJ1-2,CASSPNLGVKDGYTF,TGTGCCAGCAGCCCCAATTTGGGGGTTAAGGATGGCTACACCTTC
TRBD1,-,TRBV20-1,TRBJ2-2,CSAWRTGVTGELFF,TGCAGTGCCTGGCGGACAGGGGTCACCGGGGAGCTGTTTTTT
-,few,TRBV6-1,TRBJ2-6,CASGGGPAPGANVLTF,TGTGCCAGCGGTGGCGGACCAGCTCCTGGGGCCAACGTCCTGACTTTC
TRBD1,few,TRBV10-2,TRBJ2-7,CASSEVQGAIYEQYF,TGCGCCAGCAGTGAAGTGCAGGGGGCAATTTACGAGCAGTACTTC
TRBD1,-,TRBV14,TRBJ2-4,CASSARDRGLLAKNIQYF,TGTGCCAGCAGCGCCCGGGACAGGGGGCTCTTAGCCAAAAACATTCAGTACTTC
-,-,TRBV10-3,TRBJ1-1,CAISGHLNTEAFF,TGTGCCATCAGTGGACACTTGAACACTGAAGCTTTCTTT
-,-,TRBV6-1,TRBJ1-2,CASTGHLDGYTF,TGTGCCAGCACCGGACACCTCGATGGCTACACCTTC
-,-,TRBV4-3,TRBJ1-6,CASSQSPSGSEPLHF,TGCGCCAGCAGCCAAAGCCCCTCCGGGTCGGAACCCCTCCACTTT
-,many,TRBV10-3,TRBJ2-7,CAISDEGVGASYEQYF,TGTGCCATCAGCGACGAGGGGGTCGGGGCCTCCTACGAGCAGTACTTC
-,few,TRBV5-1,TRBJ1-1,CASRFWGVNTEAFF,TGCGCCAGCAGATTTTGGGGGGTCAACACTGAAGCTTTCTTT
-,many,TRBV2,TRBJ1-4,CASERDGREKLFF,TGTGCCAGCGAAAGGGACGGCCGGGAAAAACTGTTTTTT
TRBD2,few,TRBV7-2,TRBJ2-3,CASSLVAGGPGYTQYF,TGTGCCAGCAGCCTCGTAGCGGGAGGGCCGGGATATACGCAGTATTTT
-,many,TRBV29-1,TRBJ2-6,CSVAAMSGANVLTF,TGCAGCGTCGCGGCAATGTCTGGGGCCAACGTCCTGACTTTC
-,-,TRBV28,TRBJ1-4,CASTVRRVNEKLFF,TGTGCCAGCACCGTTCGGAGGGTGAATGAAAAACTGTTTTTT
TRBD1,many,TRBV25-1,TRBJ1-5,CASSDGTGGIKGNQPQHF,TGTGCCAGCAGTGATGGGACAGGGGGCATTAAAGGCAATCAGCCCCAGCATTTT
TRBD2,-,TRBV10-3,TRBJ2-1,CAITYVVAGVREQFF,TGTGCCATCACTTATGTGGTAGCGGGAGTCCGCGAGCAGTTCTTC